This T cell receptor beta chain was sequenced during a study of T-cell reconstitution after alpha-beta-depleted transplantation in children. Unique molecular identifiers were incorporated into the prepared TCRbeta library. TCRdb re-called the PCR reads through MiXCR, storing one row per CDR3 protein. The sample lists about 500,000 distinct CDR3 sequences; less than 35% were seen once. This clonotype was observed a few times. Specimen: PBMCs from the stem cell graft donor, collected from the stem cell graft. This sequence was found in a human donor who donated a stem cell graft to a child with aplastic anemia.

CDR3: CSVEEVGFGYTF. The CDR3 DNA reads as TGCAGCGTTGAAGAGGTAGGGTTCGGCTACACCTTC. The rearrangement links TRBV29-1 to TRBJ1-2; no clear D. Germline CDR1 reads SQVTM; CDR2 reads ANQGSEA. V shed 0 bases and J shed 8 bases, with 10 bases lying between them. The CDR3 consists of 12 residues.